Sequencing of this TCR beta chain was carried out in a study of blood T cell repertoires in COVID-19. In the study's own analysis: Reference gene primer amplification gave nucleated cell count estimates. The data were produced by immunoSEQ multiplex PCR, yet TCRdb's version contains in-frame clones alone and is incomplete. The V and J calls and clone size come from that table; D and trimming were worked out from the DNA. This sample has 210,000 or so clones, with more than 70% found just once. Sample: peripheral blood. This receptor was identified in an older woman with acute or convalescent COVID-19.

CDR3 sequence reads: CASSPTSGPYNEQFF. Written as DNA, the CDR3 is TGCGCCAGCAGCCCGACTAGCGGCCCCTACAATGAGCAGTTCTTC. The rearrangement links TRBV5-1 to TRBJ2-1, with 9 bases matching TRBD2. Germline V lookup: CDR1 SGHRS, CDR2 YFSETQ. V lost 4 bases to trimming and J lost 2 bases; unmatched junction nucleotides: 4. The CDR3 is 15 amino acids.